The 9 T cell receptor beta chains below all came from one sample that was sequenced in a study of T cells in localized non-small cell lung cancer. Sequenced by immunoSEQ multiplex PCR; TCRdb stores in-frame clones only, minus some. This repertoire shows more than 40,000 clones, about 88% found once; its top ten account for approximately 2.4%. The starting material was PBMCs, obtained before any cancer treatment. The receptors originated from a man aged 35-69 years with stage II lung adenocarcinoma.

This clone was counted only a few times. The chain uses TRBV19 and TRBJ1-1; D is perhaps TRBD1 (5 bases). The CDR3 is 13 amino acids. The V gene lost 10 bases and the J gene lost 2 bases, with 14 bases spanning the gap. Germline V gene data show CDR1 as LNHDA and CDR2 as SQIVND (reference sequence). The CDR3 DNA reads TGTGCCACGGGGAGGGGCCCCAACACTGAAGCTTTCTTT. Translating it yields CATGRGPNTEAFF.

Sample share makes this clone large. This rearrangement joins TRBV5-1 to TRBJ2-4; the match to TRBD1 covers 9 bases. Per germline, CDR1 SGHRS and CDR2 YFSETQ. V trimming: 3 bases; J trimming: 0 bases; junction bases outside the gene matches: 13. This CDR3 region has 19 residues. The CDR3 loop is CASSSDTGTGSLAKNIQYF. The CDR3 nucleotides are TGCGCCAGCAGCTCCGATACCGGGACAGGGAGCCTAGCCAAAAACATTCAGTACTTC.

The DNA for the CDR3 is TGTGCCAGCAGTTTTCGACAGGCTAACTATGGCTACACCTTC. Its protein is CASSFRQANYGYTF. The gene calls are TRBV28 and TRBJ1-2, with D maybe TRBD1 (6 bases). Germline CDR1 reads MDHEN; CDR2 reads SYDVKM. Trimming removed 3 bases at V and 0 bases at J, with 8 bases between. The CDR3 extends over 14 amino acids.

The chain has TRBV6-5 and TRBJ2-5; D is undetermined. Germline loops: CDR1 MNHEY, CDR2 SVGAGI. Trimming took off 2 bases at V and 2 bases at J, with 15 bases between the two ends. This CDR3 region has 16 residues. CDR3 coding DNA: TGTGCCAGCAGTTACAGCTTAGGAACAGAGCAAGAGACCCAGTACTTC. Its translation: CASSYSLGTEQETQYF.

This sequence joins TRBV5-6 and TRBJ1-5; 11 nucleotides match TRBD1. The ends lost 0 bases at V and 6 bases at J; junction bases unmatched: 2. Germline V gene lookup returns CDR1 SGHDT and CDR2 YYEEEE. The CDR3 runs to 15 residues. The CDR3 protein is CASSLGTGGFQPQHF. In DNA form, the CDR3 reads TGTGCCAGCAGCTTGGGGACAGGGGGCTTTCAGCCCCAGCATTTT.

J is TRBJ1-6 and V is TRBV28; D uncertain. V was clipped by 5 bases and J by 7 bases, with 12 bases between them. This CDR3 comprises 14 residues. Germline CDR1 MDHEN, CDR2 SYDVKM. CDR3 DNA sequence: TGTGCCAGCAGTCCAGGCCGACGGAATTCACCCCTCCACTTT. Translating it yields CASSPGRRNSPLHF.

The chain recombines TRBV30 with TRBJ1-5; tentative D call: TRBD1 (5 bases). The length of the CDR3 is 14 residues. Germline V gene lookup returns CDR1 GTSNPN and CDR2 SVGIG (reference sequence). V was clipped by 2 bases and J by 7 bases, with 15 bases between them. DNA for the CDR3: TGTGCCTGGAGTTCAGGGTATTCAGGACAGCCCCAGCATTTT. Translation: CAWSSGYSGQPQHF.

This clone was counted a single time. The chain couples TRBV28 to TRBJ1-6; D is possibly TRBD1 (6 bases). V lost 7 bases and J 0 bases, leaving 10 bases between the germline ends. The CDR3 contains 15 residues. Germline loops: CDR1 MDHEN, CDR2 SYDVKM. The CDR3 sequence: CASTDRSSYNSPLHF. CDR3 nucleotides: TGTGCCAGCACCGACAGGAGCTCCTATAATTCACCCCTCCACTTT.

The chain links TRBV13 to TRBJ2-2, with unresolved D. Germline assignment: CDR1 PRHDT and CDR2 FYEKMQ (reference sequence). This CDR3 is 15 amino acids long. The germline V and J ends were trimmed by 3 bases and 6 bases, with 14 bases remaining between them. As DNA, the CDR3 is TGTGCCAGCAGCTTTTCAGGTCGGACCGCCGGGGAGCTGTTTTTT. It codes for CASSFSGRTAGELFF.